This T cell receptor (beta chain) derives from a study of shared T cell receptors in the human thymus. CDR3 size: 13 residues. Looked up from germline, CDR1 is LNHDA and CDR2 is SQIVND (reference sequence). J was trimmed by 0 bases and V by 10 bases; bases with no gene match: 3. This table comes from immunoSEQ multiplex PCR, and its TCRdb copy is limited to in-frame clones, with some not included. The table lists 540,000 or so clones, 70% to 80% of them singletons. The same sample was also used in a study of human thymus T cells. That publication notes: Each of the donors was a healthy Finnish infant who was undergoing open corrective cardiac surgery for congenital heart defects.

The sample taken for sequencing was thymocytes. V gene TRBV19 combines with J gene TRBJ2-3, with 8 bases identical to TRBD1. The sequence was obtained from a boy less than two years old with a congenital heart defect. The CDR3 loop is CATWDRSTDTQYF. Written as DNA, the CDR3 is TGTGCCACATGGGACAGGAGCACAGATACGCAGTATTTT.